The source of this T cell receptor beta chain is a study of cytomegalovirus exposure and HLA in healthy donors. Study-level information: Around 80 million unique TCR sequences came from HLA-typed donors in an early release.

The PCR used 60 Vbeta and 13 Jbeta primers. Measured with immunoSEQ multiplex PCR; TCRdb has only the in-frame clones, and not every one. The sample includes 150,000 to 200,000 clones, 70% to 90% of them seen just once. This CDR3 has 15 residues. Trimming took 0 bases from V and 5 from J; bases not matched to a gene: 7. Per germline, CDR1 SGHNT and CDR2 YYREEE (reference sequence). Details on this clone: Its matching antigen is unknown.

Study-wide findings and caveats: A link between a missense DCLRE1C variant and TCR beta V- and J-gene trimming emerged from a later analysis.

The chain employs TRBV5-4 and TRBJ2-5; 7 positions match TRBD1. Sequenced input: PBMCs. The TCR originated in a man in his late teens or twenties in good health and CMV-seropositive. As DNA, the CDR3 is TGTGCCAGCAGCTTGGAGTCTGACAGGGCTGAGACCCAGTACTTC. Translated, it gives CASSLESDRAETQYF.